Below, 10 T cell receptor beta chains from the same sample are listed, as sequenced in a study of CD8 T cells in ankylosing spondylitis (dated by TCRdb to about 2017). Library preparation used 5' RACE. Sequencing was carried out with an Illumina HiSeq 2500. TCRdb ran its own pipeline on the public reads, namely fastp trimming at Q25 and MiXCR clone calling, and kept in-frame beta chains. CDR3 protein duplicates are merged, each entry listing the most common genes and DNA. For this sample the table gives 190,000 or so distinct CDR3 sequences, of which 9.5% to 15% were detected only once. Together, the top ten hold 16% of the sample. Sequences were obtained from blood, either unsorted or a sorted T cell fraction (not recorded which). The receptor source for this set is a male donor with ankylosing spondylitis or in good health (not recorded which).

In its sample, this clonotype was seen many times. V gene TRBV5-6 combines with J gene TRBJ2-1, with 9 bases lining up with TRBD2. This CDR3 is 13 amino acids long. V was pared by 2 bases and J by 10 bases, with 4 bases of the junction left unmatched. Per the germline V gene, CDR1 is SGHDT and CDR2 is YYEEEE. The CDR3 loop is CASSFRTSEEQFF. The CDR3 bases are TGTGCCAGCAGCTTCCGGACTAGCGAGGAGCAGTTCTTC.

This clonotype came up a few times. V usage is TRBV12-3 or TRBV12-4 and J usage is TRBJ2-1; weak D call: TRBD1 (7 bases). Trimming took off 3 bases at V and 9 bases at J, with 12 bases between the two ends. The CDR3 is made up of 13 amino acids. CDR3 amino acids: CASSLAGGGEQFF. The DNA for the CDR3 is TGTGCCAGCAGTTTGGCAGGGGGAGGTGAGCAGTTCTTC.

The table lists this clonotype with a few counts. V and J are TRBV5-6 and TRBJ2-1; D might be TRBD1 (5 bases). The V end was cut by 5 bases, the J end by 4 bases, with 19 bases between. CDR1 and CDR2 (germline): SGHDT, YYEEEE. The CDR3 consists of 16 residues. CDR3 protein: CASSWGLTVGYNEQFF. CDR3 coding DNA: TGTGCCAGCAGTTGGGGATTGACAGTGGGGTACAATGAGCAGTTCTTC.

This clonotype was seen ten or more times. The rearrangement joins TRBV5-6 to TRBJ2-1; D is ambiguous. CDR1 is SGHDT and CDR2 is YYEEEE in the germline V gene. The CDR3 covers 14 residues. Trimming shortened V by 3 bases and J by 1 base, and 8 bases separated the two germline ends. For the CDR3, the DNA is TGTGCCAGCAGCTCGGGTCATTCCTACAATGAGCAGTTCTTC. Encoded protein: CASSSGHSYNEQFF.

This clonotype was seen just once. The rearrangement uses TRBV20-1 and TRBJ2-1; 11 nucleotides align to TRBD2. CDR1 DFQATT and CDR2 SNEGSKA come from the germline V gene (reference sequence). J gave up 3 bases and V 3 bases, and 4 bases lay outside the gene matches. CDR3 length: 15 residues. DNA for the CDR3: TGCAGTGCTAGCTTTAGCGGGGGGGTCTACAATGAGCAGTTCTTC. It codes for CSASFSGGVYNEQFF.

This clonotype appeared a few times. The gene calls are TRBV25-1 and TRBJ1-1; TRBD1 is a possible D gene (5 bases). This CDR3 is built from 15 residues. The germline V gene has CDR1 MGHDK and CDR2 SYGVNS. Trimming took 2 bases from V and 6 from J, leaving 16 bases between them. CDR3 sequence (DNA): TGTGCCAGCAGTGAAGATCTGGGGGGTAATGCTGAAGCTTTCTTT. Protein product: CASSEDLGGNAEAFF.

V is TRBV10-2 and J is TRBJ2-1, with TRBD2 as a possible D gene (5 bases). CDR3 size: 15 residues. The V gene's germline CDR1 is WSHSY and CDR2 SAAADI. V was clipped by 6 bases and J by 0 bases, with 12 bases between them. The CDR3 region has the DNA TGCGCCAGCAGAAGGAGAGGGCCCTCCTACAATGAGCAGTTCTTC. Amino acids: CASRRRGPSYNEQFF.

The chain recombines TRBV27 with TRBJ1-4, with D hard to call. Germline V gives CDR1 MNHEY, CDR2 SMNVEV (reference sequence). V lost 6 bases, J lost 4 bases, and 12 bases lay in between. This CDR3 is built from 14 residues. The CDR3 region has the DNA TGTGCCAGCAGCTTTGGGATCGATAATGAAAAACTGTTTTTT. Translated, it gives CASSFGIDNEKLFF.

This clonotype was seen at least ten times. The chain employs TRBV9 and TRBJ1-1; D remains unclear. This CDR3 has 13 residues. Per the germline V gene, CDR1 is SGDLS and CDR2 is YYNGEE. Trimming removed 2 bases from V and 1 base from J, with 6 bases in between. The CDR3 protein is CASSVPPNTEAFF. The CDR3 DNA follows: TGTGCCAGCAGCGTCCCACCGAACACTGAAGCTTTCTTT.

In its sample, this clonotype was seen a few times. The J gene is TRBJ2-1, the V gene TRBV5-6, with 7 bases matching TRBD1. This CDR3 is 14 amino acids long. Germline V gives CDR1 SGHDT, CDR2 YYEEEE. The junction had 5 bases not matched to a gene; V was cut back by 5 bases and J by 3 bases. For the CDR3, the DNA is TGTGCCAGCAGTAACAGGGGTTACTACAATGAGCAGTTCTTC. It codes for CASSNRGYYNEQFF.